This note documents a single T cell receptor (beta chain) sequence. As handled by the study authors: Reference gene primer amplification yielded estimated nucleated cell counts. TCRdb's copy holds only in-frame clones and misses some; the assay was immunoSEQ multiplex PCR. From that table come the V and J calls and clone size; the DNA was used to work out D and trimming. The repertoire includes tens of thousands of clones, around 90% of them detected once, and about 2.8% sits in the top ten. The entry originates in a study of blood T cell repertoires in COVID-19. As for the study in general: The samples span acute and convalescent COVID-19 from the United States, Italy and Spain. The analysed material was cDNA or gDNA that came from T cells, B-cell-depleted T cells, or PBMCs.

Germline V gene data show CDR1 as SGHRS and CDR2 as YFSETQ. J lost 5 bases, V lost 6 bases, and 4 bases had no gene match. CDR3 length: 13 amino acids. The chain has TRBV5-1 and TRBJ2-5, with 10 nucleotides matching TRBD2. The sample taken for sequencing was peripheral blood. The clonotype was recovered from a man in his fifties with active COVID-19. The CDR3 is CASIPTSGETQYF. The CDR3 region has the DNA TGCGCCAGCATCCCGACTAGCGGGGAGACCCAGTACTTC.